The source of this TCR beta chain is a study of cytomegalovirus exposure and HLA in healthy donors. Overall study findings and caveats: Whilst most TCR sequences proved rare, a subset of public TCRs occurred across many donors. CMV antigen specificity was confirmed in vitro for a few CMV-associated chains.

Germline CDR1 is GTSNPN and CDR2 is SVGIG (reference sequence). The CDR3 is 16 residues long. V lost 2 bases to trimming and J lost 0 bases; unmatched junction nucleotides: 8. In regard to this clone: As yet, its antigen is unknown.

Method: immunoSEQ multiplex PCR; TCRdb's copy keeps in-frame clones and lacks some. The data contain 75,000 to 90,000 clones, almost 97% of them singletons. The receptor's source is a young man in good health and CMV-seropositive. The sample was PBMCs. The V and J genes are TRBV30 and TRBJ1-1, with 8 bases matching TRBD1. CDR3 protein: CAWSTPGTGLNTEAFF. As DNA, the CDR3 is TGTGCCTGGAGTACACCAGGGACAGGTTTGAACACTGAAGCTTTCTTT.